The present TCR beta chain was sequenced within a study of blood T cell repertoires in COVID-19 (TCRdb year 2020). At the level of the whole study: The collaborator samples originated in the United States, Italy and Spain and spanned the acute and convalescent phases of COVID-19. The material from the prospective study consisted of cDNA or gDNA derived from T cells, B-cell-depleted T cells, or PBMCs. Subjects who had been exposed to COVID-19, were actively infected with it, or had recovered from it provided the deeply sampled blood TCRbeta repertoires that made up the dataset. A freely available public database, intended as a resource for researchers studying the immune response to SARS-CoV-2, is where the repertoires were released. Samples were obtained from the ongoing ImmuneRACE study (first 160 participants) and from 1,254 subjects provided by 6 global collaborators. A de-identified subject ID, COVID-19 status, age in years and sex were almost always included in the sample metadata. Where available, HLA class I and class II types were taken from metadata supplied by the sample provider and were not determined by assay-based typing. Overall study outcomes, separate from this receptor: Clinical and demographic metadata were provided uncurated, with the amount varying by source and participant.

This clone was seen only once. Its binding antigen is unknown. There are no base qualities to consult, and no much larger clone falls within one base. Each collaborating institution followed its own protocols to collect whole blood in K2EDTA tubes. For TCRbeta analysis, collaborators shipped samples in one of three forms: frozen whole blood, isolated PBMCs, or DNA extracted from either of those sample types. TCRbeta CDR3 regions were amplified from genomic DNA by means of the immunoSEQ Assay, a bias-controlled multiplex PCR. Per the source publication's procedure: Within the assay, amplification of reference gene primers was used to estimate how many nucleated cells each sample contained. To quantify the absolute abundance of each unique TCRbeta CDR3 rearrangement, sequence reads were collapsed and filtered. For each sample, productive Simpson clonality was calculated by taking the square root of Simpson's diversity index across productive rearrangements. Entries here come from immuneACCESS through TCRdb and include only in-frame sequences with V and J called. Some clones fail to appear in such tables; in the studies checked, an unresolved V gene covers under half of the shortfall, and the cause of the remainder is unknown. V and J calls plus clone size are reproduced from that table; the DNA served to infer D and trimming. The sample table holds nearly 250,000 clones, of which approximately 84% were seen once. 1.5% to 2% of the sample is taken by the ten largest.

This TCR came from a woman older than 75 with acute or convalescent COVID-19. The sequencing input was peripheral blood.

The CDR3: CASSFRGLVYNEQFF. In nucleotide form, the sequence is TGTGCCAGCAGTTTCAGAGGACTAGTTTACAATGAGCAGTTCTTC. The chain employs TRBV27 and TRBJ2-1; TRBD2 aligns with 7 central bases. V lost 3 bases and J lost 4 bases, and the count of bases not matched to a germline gene is 6. The CDR1 and CDR2 encoded by the germline V gene (reference sequence) are MNHEY and SMNVEV. The CDR3 spans 15 residues, from the cysteine through the phenylalanine. Only CDR3 DNA is held: 45 bases, read in frame from base 1.